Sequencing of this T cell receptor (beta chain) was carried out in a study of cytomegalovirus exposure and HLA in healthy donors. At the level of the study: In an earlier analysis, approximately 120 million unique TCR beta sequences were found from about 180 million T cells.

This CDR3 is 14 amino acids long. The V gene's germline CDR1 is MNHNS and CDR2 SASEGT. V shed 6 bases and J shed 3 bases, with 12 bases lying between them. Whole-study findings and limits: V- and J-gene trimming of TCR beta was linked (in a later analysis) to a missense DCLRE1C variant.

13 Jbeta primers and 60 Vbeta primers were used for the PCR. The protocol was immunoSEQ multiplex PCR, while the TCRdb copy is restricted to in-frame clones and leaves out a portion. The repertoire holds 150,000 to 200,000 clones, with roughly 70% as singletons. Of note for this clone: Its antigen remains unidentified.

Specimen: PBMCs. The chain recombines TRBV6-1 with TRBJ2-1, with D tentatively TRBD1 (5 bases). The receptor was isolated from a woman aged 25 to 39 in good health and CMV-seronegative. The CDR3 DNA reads TGTGCCAGCAGGACAGCAACTAACTACAATGAGCAGTTCTTC. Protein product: CASRTATNYNEQFF.